These T cell receptor beta chains were read from a single sample in a study of PD-1 blockade in classical Hodgkin lymphoma. Sequencing was performed with immunoSEQ multiplex PCR; in TCRdb, only in-frame clones are kept and a portion is missing. The sample lists some 8,900 clones; about 82% were seen once. The sequencing used peripheral blood mononuclear cells (PBMCs), collected before the fourth cycle of nivolumab. The receptors here all came from a human donor with classical Hodgkin lymphoma. Each CDR3 is given with its conserved first and last residue. Each record gives: J gene, D gene, V gene, clone size, CDR3 DNA, CDR3 protein. D genes are given only for firm matches. Part of the rows lack a size; the others show once, few, many or a class for expanded clones.

j_call: TRBJ2-5
d_call: TRBD1
v_call: TRBV7-3
clone_size: -
cdr3_nt: TGTGCCAGCAGCCGGGGGACAGGTCAAGAGACCCAGTACTTC
cdr3_aa: CASSRGTGQETQYF

j_call: TRBJ2-1
d_call: TRBD2
v_call: TRBV7-6
clone_size: -
cdr3_nt: TGTGCCAGCAGCTTTTTAAGCGCGGGGGGCAGTTCGACCTACAATGAGCAGTTCTTC
cdr3_aa: CASSFLSAGGSSTYNEQFF

j_call: TRBJ2-7
d_call: -
v_call: TRBV28
clone_size: -
cdr3_nt: TGTGCCAGCAGTTTGAGTCTGGCGGAGCTCAGGTACGAGCAGTACTTC
cdr3_aa: CASSLSLAELRYEQYF

j_call: TRBJ2-2
d_call: -
v_call: TRBV5-4
clone_size: -
cdr3_nt: TGTGCCAGCAGCCCAAAATTGGACGGGGAGCTGTTTTTT
cdr3_aa: CASSPKLDGELFF

j_call: TRBJ2-7
d_call: TRBD1
v_call: TRBV20-1
clone_size: -
cdr3_nt: TGCAGTGCTAGAGGTTCACAGGGGGAGTACTTC
cdr3_aa: CSARGSQGEYF

j_call: TRBJ2-1
d_call: -
v_call: TRBV9
clone_size: -
cdr3_nt: TGTGCCAGCAGCGTAGAGGGGGGTCAATACAATGAGCAGTTCTTC
cdr3_aa: CASSVEGGQYNEQFF

j_call: TRBJ2-1
d_call: TRBD1
v_call: TRBV6-4
clone_size: -
cdr3_nt: TGTGCCAGCAGTGACTATCTAGACAGGGGTTACGAGCAGTTCTTC
cdr3_aa: CASSDYLDRGYEQFF

j_call: TRBJ2-3
d_call: -
v_call: TRBV6-5
clone_size: -
cdr3_nt: TGTGCCAGCAGTTACCCAGGGGCAGATACGCAGTATTTT
cdr3_aa: CASSYPGADTQYF

j_call: TRBJ2-7
d_call: -
v_call: TRBV30
clone_size: few
cdr3_nt: TGTGCCTGGAGTGTACGGCCCTACGAGCAGTACTTC
cdr3_aa: CAWSVRPYEQYF

j_call: TRBJ2-5
d_call: -
v_call: TRBV11-1
clone_size: few
cdr3_nt: TGTGCCAGCAGCTGGAAGTTGGCAGGCAATCAAGAGACCCAGTACTTC
cdr3_aa: CASSWKLAGNQETQYF

j_call: TRBJ1-1
d_call: -
v_call: TRBV29-1
clone_size: -
cdr3_nt: TGCAGCTGCTCCCACAGGGAGAACACTGAAGCTTTCTTT
cdr3_aa: CSCSHRENTEAFF

j_call: TRBJ1-2
d_call: -
v_call: TRBV10-2
clone_size: -
cdr3_nt: TGCGCCAGCAGAGGCACAGGGTCGGGGGACTATGGCTACACCTTC
cdr3_aa: CASRGTGSGDYGYTF

j_call: TRBJ2-7
d_call: -
v_call: TRBV9
clone_size: -
cdr3_nt: TGTGCCAGCAGCCCCCATGATCGGGGCCGATACGAGCAGTACTTC
cdr3_aa: CASSPHDRGRYEQYF

j_call: TRBJ2-1
d_call: -
v_call: TRBV29-1
clone_size: -
cdr3_nt: TGCAGCGTTGAAGATCTGGGTGAGCAGTTCTTC
cdr3_aa: CSVEDLGEQFF

j_call: TRBJ2-4
d_call: -
v_call: TRBV28
clone_size: -
cdr3_nt: TGTGCCAGCAGTTACCGTCTATACGGGATAGCCAAAAACATTCAGTACTTC
cdr3_aa: CASSYRLYGIAKNIQYF

j_call: TRBJ2-3
d_call: -
v_call: TRBV20-1
clone_size: -
cdr3_nt: TGCAGTGCTAGACTAGCAGATACGCAGTATTTT
cdr3_aa: CSARLADTQYF

j_call: TRBJ2-7
d_call: -
v_call: TRBV18
clone_size: -
cdr3_nt: TGTGCCAGCTCACCACCGCCAGGGGGGTACGAGCAGTACTTC
cdr3_aa: CASSPPPGGYEQYF

j_call: TRBJ2-7
d_call: -
v_call: TRBV28
clone_size: -
cdr3_nt: TGTGCCAGCAGTACGCAGGGTAGAGGGGACGAGCAGTACTTC
cdr3_aa: CASSTQGRGDEQYF

j_call: TRBJ2-5
d_call: -
v_call: TRBV7-8
clone_size: once
cdr3_nt: TGTGCCAGCTACGCGAGGTTAACAGGGTCCTCAGCGGAGACCCAGTACTTC
cdr3_aa: CASYARLTGSSAETQYF

j_call: TRBJ1-5
d_call: -
v_call: TRBV21-1
clone_size: few
cdr3_nt: TGTGCCAGCAGCAAAGCCTGGGGAGATCAGCCCCAGCATTTT
cdr3_aa: CASSKAWGDQPQHF

j_call: TRBJ2-1
d_call: TRBD2
v_call: TRBV10-3
clone_size: -
cdr3_nt: TGTGCCATCAGCGGCCAGGCTCATGACGGGACTAGTGGAAGGGAGCAGTTCTTC
cdr3_aa: CAISGQAHDGTSGREQFF

j_call: TRBJ2-3
d_call: -
v_call: TRBV30
clone_size: few
cdr3_nt: TGTGCCTGGAGGGTCGCCGCCCCGGGGCTCAGCACAGATACGCAGTATTTT
cdr3_aa: CAWRVAAPGLSTDTQYF

j_call: TRBJ1-1
d_call: TRBD1
v_call: TRBV5-1
clone_size: -
cdr3_nt: TGCGCCAGCAGCTTGGCCGGACAGGCGAACACTGAAGCTTTCTTT
cdr3_aa: CASSLAGQANTEAFF

j_call: TRBJ1-1
d_call: -
v_call: TRBV6-6
clone_size: -
cdr3_nt: TGTGCCAGCAGTAACCGGGCCGGAGTGGGGACTGAAGCTTTCTTT
cdr3_aa: CASSNRAGVGTEAFF

j_call: TRBJ1-4
d_call: -
v_call: TRBV30
clone_size: -
cdr3_nt: TGTGCCTGGAGTCTTCAGGGAACTAATGAAAAACTGTTTTTT
cdr3_aa: CAWSLQGTNEKLFF

j_call: TRBJ1-1
d_call: -
v_call: TRBV28
clone_size: once
cdr3_nt: TGTGCCAGCAGCCAAGTTCGTTCTGAAGCTTTCTTT
cdr3_aa: CASSQVRSEAFF

j_call: TRBJ1-5
d_call: -
v_call: TRBV30
clone_size: -
cdr3_nt: TGTGCCTGGCGGCGTAACAATCAGCCCCAGCATTTT
cdr3_aa: CAWRRNNQPQHF

j_call: TRBJ2-1
d_call: TRBD2
v_call: TRBV4-1
clone_size: -
cdr3_nt: TGCGCCAGCAGCCTTTTCACTAGCGGGAGGTCACCCTCCTACAATGAGCAGTTCTTC
cdr3_aa: CASSLFTSGRSPSYNEQFF

j_call: TRBJ2-3
d_call: -
v_call: TRBV6-5
clone_size: -
cdr3_nt: TGTGCCAGCAGGCCTATAAGCACAGATACGCAGTATTTT
cdr3_aa: CASRPISTDTQYF

j_call: TRBJ1-2
d_call: -
v_call: TRBV30
clone_size: -
cdr3_nt: TGTGCCTGGAGTGTGGGGGCGGGTGGCTACACCTTC
cdr3_aa: CAWSVGAGGYTF

j_call: TRBJ2-2
d_call: TRBD2
v_call: TRBV6-6
clone_size: -
cdr3_nt: TGTGCCAGCAGACCCGGGCGGGGGGGGCCGACCGGGGAGCTGTTTTTT
cdr3_aa: CASRPGRGGPTGELFF

j_call: TRBJ2-5
d_call: TRBD2
v_call: TRBV6-1
clone_size: -
cdr3_nt: TGTGCCAGCAGTGAATTAGCGGGGGGGGGAGACCAAGAGACCCAGTACTTC
cdr3_aa: CASSELAGGGDQETQYF

j_call: TRBJ2-7
d_call: TRBD2
v_call: TRBV2
clone_size: few
cdr3_nt: TGTGCCAAACGAAGAAGCGGGGGATACGAGCAGTACTTC
cdr3_aa: CAKRRSGGYEQYF

j_call: TRBJ2-3
d_call: -
v_call: TRBV11-2
clone_size: -
cdr3_nt: TGTGCCAGCAGCCTAAAAGGGACTCACACAGATACGCAGTATTTT
cdr3_aa: CASSLKGTHTDTQYF

j_call: TRBJ2-1
d_call: -
v_call: TRBV19
clone_size: -
cdr3_nt: TGTGCCAGTAGTATTGGGCAGGGTCCCTACAATGAGCAGTTCTTC
cdr3_aa: CASSIGQGPYNEQFF

j_call: TRBJ1-1
d_call: -
v_call: TRBV10-3
clone_size: -
cdr3_nt: TGTGCCATCAGTGGCGGGAACACTGAAGCTTTCTTT
cdr3_aa: CAISGGNTEAFF

j_call: TRBJ2-3
d_call: TRBD2
v_call: TRBV11-2
clone_size: -
cdr3_nt: TGTGCCAGCAGGGCGGGAATAGCGGGGGGCACAGATACGCAGTATTTT
cdr3_aa: CASRAGIAGGTDTQYF

j_call: TRBJ2-3
d_call: TRBD2
v_call: TRBV18
clone_size: -
cdr3_nt: TGTGCCAGCTCACCTAGCGGGGGGAACACAGATACGCAGTATTTT
cdr3_aa: CASSPSGGNTDTQYF

j_call: TRBJ2-7
d_call: -
v_call: TRBV11-2
clone_size: -
cdr3_nt: TGTGCCAGCAGCCCGAGAGGAGTTCTTTCCTACGAGCAGTACTTC
cdr3_aa: CASSPRGVLSYEQYF

j_call: TRBJ1-4
d_call: -
v_call: TRBV19
clone_size: -
cdr3_nt: TGTGCCAGTAGTACGGGGATCAGTGAAAAACTGTTTTTT
cdr3_aa: CASSTGISEKLFF

j_call: TRBJ1-5
d_call: -
v_call: TRBV6-5
clone_size: -
cdr3_nt: TGTGCCAGCAATTCCGAGATCAGCAATCAGCCCCAGCATTTT
cdr3_aa: CASNSEISNQPQHF

j_call: TRBJ1-1
d_call: TRBD1
v_call: TRBV12-5
clone_size: -
cdr3_nt: TGTGCTAGTGGTTTGATCACAGGGGCATCGGACACTGAAGCTTTCTTT
cdr3_aa: CASGLITGASDTEAFF

j_call: TRBJ1-1
d_call: -
v_call: TRBV5-1
clone_size: -
cdr3_nt: TGCGCCAGCAGCCACTACCCGCAGGGTGCTATGAACACTGAAGCTTTCTTT
cdr3_aa: CASSHYPQGAMNTEAFF

j_call: TRBJ2-1
d_call: -
v_call: TRBV14
clone_size: few
cdr3_nt: TGTGCCAGCAGCCGGCCAGGGGTTAATGAGCAGTTCTTC
cdr3_aa: CASSRPGVNEQFF

j_call: TRBJ1-5
d_call: -
v_call: TRBV28
clone_size: -
cdr3_nt: TGTGCCAGCAGGCGAAATCAGCCCCAGCATTTT
cdr3_aa: CASRRNQPQHF

j_call: TRBJ2-7
d_call: -
v_call: TRBV18
clone_size: -
cdr3_nt: TGTGCCAGCTCACCACCGCACAGCCTCTACGAGCAGTACTTC
cdr3_aa: CASSPPHSLYEQYF

j_call: TRBJ2-7
d_call: TRBD1
v_call: TRBV5-1
clone_size: few
cdr3_nt: TGCGCCAGCAGCCAACTAGGGGGCTCGCTACGAGGGCAGTACTTC
cdr3_aa: CASSQLGGSLRGQYF

j_call: TRBJ1-1
d_call: -
v_call: TRBV9
clone_size: -
cdr3_nt: TGTGCCAGCAGCGTAGGTGGGCAGGATGAAGCTTTCTTT
cdr3_aa: CASSVGGQDEAFF

j_call: TRBJ2-2
d_call: -
v_call: TRBV4-1
clone_size: -
cdr3_nt: TGCGCCAGCAGGTTGGAGGGGGCGAACACCGGGGAGCTGTTTTTT
cdr3_aa: CASRLEGANTGELFF

j_call: TRBJ1-5
d_call: -
v_call: TRBV30
clone_size: -
cdr3_nt: TGTGCCTGGAGTGTACTACCCAATCAGCCCCAGCATTTT
cdr3_aa: CAWSVLPNQPQHF

j_call: TRBJ1-5
d_call: -
v_call: TRBV6-6
clone_size: -
cdr3_nt: TGTGCCAGCAGTTTGCCGGGCATGGGCCAGCCCCAGCATTTT
cdr3_aa: CASSLPGMGQPQHF

j_call: TRBJ2-7
d_call: TRBD2
v_call: TRBV7-8
clone_size: once
cdr3_nt: TGTGCCAGCAGCCGTTGGACTAGCGGGTCCAACTACGAGCAGTACTTC
cdr3_aa: CASSRWTSGSNYEQYF

j_call: TRBJ2-5
d_call: -
v_call: TRBV18
clone_size: once
cdr3_nt: TGTGCCAGCTCCGCGAGGGCCGAAGAGACCCAGTACTTC
cdr3_aa: CASSARAEETQYF

j_call: TRBJ1-2
d_call: TRBD1
v_call: TRBV14
clone_size: -
cdr3_nt: TGTGCCAGCAGTCATACGCCCTACAGGGGGCTCAATGGCTACACCTTC
cdr3_aa: CASSHTPYRGLNGYTF

j_call: TRBJ2-5
d_call: -
v_call: TRBV11-2
clone_size: -
cdr3_nt: TGTGCCAGCAGCTTAGATAGACACGGACTTTCGGAGACCCAGTACTTC
cdr3_aa: CASSLDRHGLSETQYF

j_call: TRBJ2-7
d_call: -
v_call: TRBV5-1
clone_size: -
cdr3_nt: TGCGCCAGCAGCTTGGCAGCCTCCTACGAGCAGTACTTC
cdr3_aa: CASSLAASYEQYF

j_call: TRBJ2-7
d_call: -
v_call: TRBV5-1
clone_size: -
cdr3_nt: TGCGCCAGCAGCTTGGTAGGCAGCTCACAATCCTACGAGCAGTACTTC
cdr3_aa: CASSLVGSSQSYEQYF

j_call: TRBJ1-1
d_call: -
v_call: TRBV19
clone_size: -
cdr3_nt: TGTGCCAGCGTTGGACAGTTACACACTGAAGCTTTCTTT
cdr3_aa: CASVGQLHTEAFF

j_call: TRBJ1-4
d_call: -
v_call: TRBV19
clone_size: -
cdr3_nt: TGTGCCAGTACCAGGGTTGCAGCTAATGAAAAACTGTTTTTT
cdr3_aa: CASTRVAANEKLFF

j_call: TRBJ2-1
d_call: -
v_call: TRBV7-3
clone_size: -
cdr3_nt: TGTGCCAGCAGCCTCGAGACGGGATCGGGCTACAATGAGCAGTTCTTC
cdr3_aa: CASSLETGSGYNEQFF